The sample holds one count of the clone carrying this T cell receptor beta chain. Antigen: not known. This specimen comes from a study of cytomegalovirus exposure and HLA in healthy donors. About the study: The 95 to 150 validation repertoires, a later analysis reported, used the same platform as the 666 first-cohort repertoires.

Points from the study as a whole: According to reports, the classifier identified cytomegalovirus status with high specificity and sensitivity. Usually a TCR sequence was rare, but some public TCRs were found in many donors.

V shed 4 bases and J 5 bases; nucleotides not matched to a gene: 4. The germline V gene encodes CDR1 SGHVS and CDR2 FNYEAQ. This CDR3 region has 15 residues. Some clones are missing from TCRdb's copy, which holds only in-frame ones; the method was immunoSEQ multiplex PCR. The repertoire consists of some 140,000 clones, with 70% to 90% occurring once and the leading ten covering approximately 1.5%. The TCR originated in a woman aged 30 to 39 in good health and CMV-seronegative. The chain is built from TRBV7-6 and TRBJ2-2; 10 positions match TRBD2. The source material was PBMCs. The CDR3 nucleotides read TGTGCCAGCAGCTCGAGCGGGGGGGTGACCGGGGAGCTGTTTTTT. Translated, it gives CASSSSGGVTGELFF.